Presented here are 20 T cell receptor beta chains from one specimen sequenced in a study of T cell changes during pregnancy in multiple sclerosis. The method was immunoSEQ multiplex PCR; TCRdb's version includes in-frame clones alone and lacks a portion of them. The sample consists of around 83,000 clones, around nine tenths of them appearing once. This sample comprised CD4+ T cells from peripheral blood mononuclear cells, obtained in the second trimester of pregnancy. The receptors originated from a female donor with multiple sclerosis, enrolled in a pregnancy study.

This clone has only one observation. The rearrangement links TRBV25-1 to TRBJ1-2; possibly TRBD1 for D (6 bases). CDR1 is MGHDK and CDR2 is SYGVNS in the germline V gene. The CDR3 totals 15 residues. Trimming took 5 bases from V and 3 from J, leaving 16 bases between them. The CDR3 spells CASSIGTSDYYGYTF. The DNA of the CDR3 is TGTGCCAGCAGTATAGGGACAAGCGACTACTATGGCTACACCTTC.

The CDR3 DNA reads as TGTGCCAGCAGTTTATTGCACAGGTTGAACACTGAAGCTTTCTTT. Its translation: CASSLLHRLNTEAFF. The V call is TRBV28, the J call TRBJ1-1; weak D call: TRBD1 (5 bases). This CDR3 contains 15 residues. CDR1 and CDR2 from the germline V gene are MDHEN and SYDVKM. Between the trimmed V and J ends, which lost 1 base and 0 bases, there was a span of 9 bases.

The J gene is TRBJ2-1, the V gene TRBV7-3, with TRBD2 identical over 7 bases. Germline CDR1 SGHTA, CDR2 FQGTGA. J gave up 4 bases and V 1 base, and 16 bases lay outside the gene matches. There are 19 residues in the CDR3. The CDR3 region is CASSLRAGKTSETYNEQFF. CDR3 DNA: TGTGCCAGCAGCTTAAGGGCGGGTAAAACTAGCGAGACTTACAATGAGCAGTTCTTC.

The chain couples TRBV28 to TRBJ2-7, with 9 nucleotides matching TRBD2. This CDR3 comprises 14 residues. The V segment lost 5 bases and the J segment 4 bases; nucleotides outside the gene matches: 6. CDR1 is MDHEN and CDR2 is SYDVKM in the germline V gene. DNA of the CDR3: TGTGCCAGCAGTGTGGTAGCGGGAGTGTACGAGCAGTACTTC. Translation gives CASSVVAGVYEQYF.

The V gene is TRBV4-2, the J gene TRBJ1-4, with 7 bases matching TRBD1. V lost 0 bases and J lost 7; bases outside the gene matches: 8. The CDR3 extends over 16 amino acids. Germline V gene data show CDR1 as LGHNA and CDR2 as YNFKEQ. The CDR3 loop is CASSQEATGRLEKLFF. The CDR3 DNA reads as TGTGCCAGCAGCCAAGAGGCGACAGGGAGGCTTGAAAAACTGTTTTTT.

This clone was detected only once. The chain uses TRBV10-3 and TRBJ2-3; 9 bases are a match to TRBD2. This CDR3 contains 16 residues. V gave up 3 bases and J gave up 8 bases; unmatched junction bases: 12. Germline V CDR1 and CDR2: ENHRY, SYGVKD. The CDR3 reads CAISDSGSGGRGTQYF. The CDR3 nucleotides are TGTGCCATCAGTGATTCGGGTAGCGGGGGAAGGGGTACGCAGTATTTT.

With respect to this clone: A much larger clone lies a single base off, so this may be a read error. V usage is TRBV30 and J usage is TRBJ1-1, with D possibly matching TRBD1 (6 bases). Germline V gene sequence: CDR1 GTSNPN, CDR2 SVGIG (reference sequence). The CDR3 spans 13 residues. The CDR3 sequence is CTWSVRDRSEAFF. CDR3 DNA: TGTACCTGGAGTGTCCGAGACAGGTCTGAAGCTTTCTTT. Supplemented by reference TRBV30 and TRBJ1-1, the full variable domain reads SQTIHQWPATLVQPVGSPLSLECTVEGTSNPNLYWYRQAAGRGLQLLFYSVGIGQISSEVPQNLSASRPQDRQFILSSKKLLLSDSGFYLCTWSVRDRSEAFFGQGTRLTVV.

This chain connects TRBV18 to TRBJ1-1, with TRBD1 as a possible D gene (6 bases). CDR3 size: 12 residues. Per germline, CDR1 KGHSH and CDR2 LQKENI. V lost 1 base and J lost 7, with 7 bases in between. The CDR3 spells CASSPQDSEAFF. The CDR3 DNA follows: TGTGCCAGCTCACCACAGGACAGTGAAGCTTTCTTT.

CDR3 sequence: CASSQQTGSNSPLHF. The CDR3 nucleotides read TGTGCCAGCAGCCAACAAACGGGGTCAAATTCACCCCTCCACTTT. This rearrangement joins TRBV28 to TRBJ1-6; no firm D call. The germline CDR1 and CDR2 sequences are MDHEN and SYDVKM. The CDR3 runs 15 residues. With 6 bases removed from V and 7 bases from J, the gap between germline ends came to 16 bases.

This clone was recorded only once. This chain links TRBV7-2 with TRBJ2-1; the match to TRBD2 covers 7 bases. CDR3 length: 15 residues. CDR1 SGHTA and CDR2 FQGNSA come from the germline V gene. V lost 0 bases and J lost 5; bases outside the gene matches: 4. The CDR3: CASSLAGGIHNEQFF. In DNA form, the CDR3 reads TGTGCCAGCAGCTTAGCGGGGGGGATACACAATGAGCAGTTCTTC.

The chain couples TRBV5-5 to TRBJ2-3, with 7 bases that match TRBD2. The CDR3 totals 15 residues. After removal of 2 bases from V and 1 base from J, the junction contained 4 bases not matched to a gene. Germline V gene lookup returns CDR1 SGHKS and CDR2 YYEKEE (reference sequence). The CDR3 loop is CASSLDSGGTDTQYF. The CDR3 nucleotides read TGTGCCAGCAGCTTAGACAGCGGGGGCACAGATACGCAGTATTTT.

The chain couples TRBV6-1 to TRBJ1-2; D unresolved. Trimming cost V 8 bases and J 8 bases, with 18 bases left between them. This CDR3 has 13 amino acids. In germline, CDR1 is MNHNS, CDR2 SASEGT. This CDR3 reads CASRPPQVRGYTF. The CDR3 bases are TGTGCCAGCCGTCCCCCGCAGGTTAGGGGCTACACCTTC.

The chain uses TRBV19 and TRBJ1-2; 10 bases align to TRBD1. Unmatched junction bases numbered 12, after V lost 3 bases and J lost 2 bases. The CDR3 is made up of 18 amino acids. Germline-derived CDR1 and CDR2 are LNHDA and SQIVND (reference sequence). This chain's CDR3 is CASSIPRDRGASNYGYTF. The CDR3 DNA is TGTGCCAGTAGTATCCCCCGGGACAGGGGCGCATCCAACTATGGCTACACCTTC.

In its sample, this clone is medium-sized. This rearrangement joins TRBV7-9 to TRBJ2-1, with a tentative D call TRBD2 (6 bases). Trimming removed 3 bases at V and 4 bases at J, with 13 bases between. Germline-derived CDR1 and CDR2 are SEHNR and FQNEAQ (reference sequence). The CDR3 has 15 residues. In nucleotides, the CDR3 is TGTGCCAGCAGCTTCGAGGGCGGGACGTACAATGAGCAGTTCTTC. It translates to CASSFEGGTYNEQFF.

This chain uses TRBV10-3 with TRBJ2-1, with 11 bases identical to TRBD2. The germline V gene encodes CDR1 ENHRY and CDR2 SYGVKD. Trimming at V came to 2 bases and at J to 9 bases, leaving 6 bases not matched to a gene. CDR3 length: 15 amino acids. The CDR3 bases are TGTGCCATCAGTGAGGCTAGCGGGGGGAAGGGTGAGCAGTTCTTC. Protein sequence: CAISEASGGKGEQFF.

The J gene is TRBJ2-1, the V gene TRBV25-1; D perhaps matches TRBD1 (5 bases). Per the germline V gene, CDR1 is MGHDK and CDR2 is SYGVNS. The V end lost 6 bases, the J end lost 1 base, and 13 bases lay between the germline ends. This CDR3 has 15 residues. CDR3 in amino acids: CASSARQHSYNEQFF. The CDR3 DNA reads TGTGCCAGCAGCGCGCGACAGCATTCCTACAATGAGCAGTTCTTC.

The rearrangement uses TRBV5-1 and TRBJ2-5; TRBD2 matches at 13 bases. The CDR3 has 16 residues. The ends lost 3 bases at V and 7 bases at J; junction bases unmatched: 9. Germline V gene lookup returns CDR1 SGHRS and CDR2 YFSETQ. CDR3 nucleotides: TGCGCCAGCAGCTCACAACTAGCGGGGGGGCTAGGGACCCAGTACTTC. The encoded protein is CASSSQLAGGLGTQYF. The full variable domain, rest sourced from reference TRBV5-1 and TRBJ2-5, is KAGVTQTPRYLIKTRGQQVTLSCSPISGHRSVSWYQQTPGQGLQFLFEYFSETQRNKGNFPGRFSGRQFSNSRSEMNVSTLELGDSALYLCASSSQLAGGLGTQYFGPGTRLLVL.

Here the CDR3 reads CASSMSGTATNEKLFF. The DNA for the CDR3 is TGTGCCAGTAGTATGTCAGGAACCGCAACTAATGAAAAACTGTTTTTT. The chain employs TRBV19 and TRBJ1-4; D call uncertain. Per the germline V gene, CDR1 is LNHDA and CDR2 is SQIVND (reference sequence). The CDR3 consists of 16 residues. The V end was cut by 3 bases, the J end by 0 bases, with 11 bases between.

V gene TRBV19 combines with J gene TRBJ1-6, with 9 bases fitting TRBD1. Per germline, CDR1 LNHDA and CDR2 SQIVND (reference sequence). The CDR3 totals 15 residues. With 6 bases clipped from V and 8 bases from J, the junction kept 8 bases outside the gene matches. CDR3 loop: CASSDSGTGHSPLHF. CDR3 DNA sequence: TGTGCCAGTAGCGACTCCGGGACAGGGCATTCACCCCTCCACTTT. The whole variable domain, remainder taken from reference TRBV19 and TRBJ1-6, is DGGITQSPKYLFRKEGQNVTLSCEQNLNHDAMYWYRQDPGQGLRLIYYSQIVNDFQKGDIAEGYSVSREKKESFPLTVTSAQKNPTAFYLCASSDSGTGHSPLHFGNGTRLTVT.

The chain employs TRBV15 and TRBJ1-6; perhaps TRBD1 as D (5 bases). Germline-derived CDR1 and CDR2 are LNHNV and YYDKDF (reference sequence). Trimming removed 2 bases at V and 8 bases at J, with 10 bases between. The CDR3 is 14 amino acids. CDR3 coding DNA: TGTGCCACCAGCAGACAGGGATTTGATTCACCCCTCCACTTT. It specifies CATSRQGFDSPLHF.